This note documents a single T cell receptor beta chain sequence. Its antigen is undetermined. The data originate from a study of identifying expanded T cells in peripheral blood. The germline V and J ends were trimmed by 5 bases and 4 bases, with 29 bases remaining between them. The germline gives CDR1 LNHDA, CDR2 SQIVND (reference sequence). CDR3 length equals 20 residues. Method: immunoSEQ multiplex PCR; TCRdb's copy keeps in-frame clones and lacks some. The table has roughly 90,000 clones, roughly 85% seen once. Healthy donors had no documented immune events, such as infections, while sampled. Study results and limitations: Around 1.2 clones differed between technical replicates, versus around 16 and 19 over time.

Sequencing used blood. J is TRBJ2-2 and V is TRBV19; D not resolved. The TCR sequence derives from a person aged 18 to 69 in good health. CDR3 bases: TGTGCCAGTAGTCCCTTGTCCGATGCTCAGGCTAGAATTATCACCGGGGAGCTGTTTTTT. This codes for CASSPLSDAQARIITGELFF.